Below, 27 T cell receptor beta chains from the same sample are listed, as sequenced in a study of blood T cell repertoires in COVID-19. Sequencing was performed with immunoSEQ multiplex PCR; in TCRdb, only in-frame clones are kept and a portion is missing. The sample carries about 500,000 clones, around 87% recorded once. Sequenced material: PBMCs or T cells enriched from blood (not recorded which). These receptors were taken from a young woman who had recovered from COVID-19.

The rearrangement links TRBV24-1 to TRBJ1-1, with 8 bases that match TRBD1. The CDR3 contains 17 residues. Trimming cost V 2 bases and J 1 base; bases outside gene matches: 8. The V gene's germline CDR1 is KGHDR and CDR2 SFDVKD. Here the CDR3 DNA reads TGTGCCACCAGTGATTCCAGACAGGGGAGGGGGAACACTGAAGCTTTCTTT. Amino acids: CATSDSRQGRGNTEAFF.

The sample holds one count of this clone. The chain joins TRBV10-3 to TRBJ2-4, with 8 bases fitting TRBD2. The junction had 7 bases not matched to a gene; V was cut back by 2 bases and J by 4 bases. The germline CDR1 and CDR2 sequences are ENHRY and SYGVKD. The CDR3 spans 16 residues. The CDR3 DNA follows: TGTGCCATCAGTGAGCGGGAGGGGCCGGGGAAAAACATTCAGTACTTC. Residues: CAISEREGPGKNIQYF.

This chain links TRBV10-3 with TRBJ2-3, with D tentatively TRBD2 (6 bases). Germline V gene data show CDR1 as ENHRY and CDR2 as SYGVKD. V dropped 5 bases and J dropped 1 base, with 13 bases sitting between them. This CDR3 has 15 amino acids. CDR3 in amino acids: CAISLGGEGTDTQYF. CDR3 DNA sequence: TGTGCCATCAGTTTGGGGGGAGAGGGCACAGATACGCAGTATTTT.

This clone was seen more than once but under ten times. The CDR3 here is CASSEADRHTGELFF. The CDR3 DNA reads TGTGCCAGCAGTGAGGCGGACAGGCACACCGGGGAGCTGTTTTTT. The J gene is TRBJ2-2, the V gene TRBV6-1; 7 bases line up with TRBD1. The CDR3 contains 15 residues. With 3 bases clipped from V and 3 bases from J, the junction kept 4 bases outside the gene matches. The V gene's germline CDR1 is MNHNS and CDR2 SASEGT.

The chain combines TRBV3-1 (or the pseudogene TRBV3-2) with TRBJ2-1; D is perhaps TRBD1 (5 bases). The CDR3 covers 15 residues. CDR1 and CDR2 (germline): LGHDT, YNNKEL (reference sequence). Trimming cost V 5 bases and J 3 bases, with 14 bases left between them. In DNA form, the CDR3 reads TGTGCCAGCAGCTCCTCCCGACAGTTCTACAATGAGCAGTTCTTC. Its translation: CASSSSRQFYNEQFF.

J is TRBJ1-2 and V is TRBV9; TRBD1 agrees at 7 bases. The CDR3 covers 14 residues. J lost 7 bases, V lost 4 bases, and 10 bases had no gene match. Germline V gene data show CDR1 as SGDLS and CDR2 as YYNGEE. The CDR3 is CASSPRRGQGGYTF. DNA of the CDR3: TGTGCCAGCAGCCCCCGAAGGGGGCAAGGTGGCTACACCTTC. The full variable domain, its missing parts supplied by reference TRBV9 and TRBJ1-2, is DSGVTQTPKHLITATGQRVTLRCSPRSGDLSVYWYQQSLDQGLQFLIQYYNGEERAKGNILERFSAQQFPDLHSELNLSSLELGDSALYFCASSPRRGQGGYTFGSGTRLTVV.

This clone has a handful of counts. The rearrangement uses TRBV9 and TRBJ2-2, with D unresolved. The V and J ends lost 1 base and 4 bases respectively, with 11 bases between them. Germline CDR1 SGDLS, CDR2 YYNGEE. The CDR3 covers 15 residues. DNA for the CDR3: TGTGCCAGCAGCGTACGGCAGGCATCCACCGGGGAGCTGTTTTTT. Protein product: CASSVRQASTGELFF.

Remarks on this clone: The same CDR3 also results from other DNA sequences found in this sample. The chain employs TRBV2 and TRBJ2-7; 9 bases agree with TRBD2. CDR1 is SNHLY, CDR2 FYNNEI, per germline. J was trimmed by 0 bases and V by 5 bases; bases with no gene match: 5. This CDR3 contains 15 residues. The CDR3 nucleotides are TGTGCCAGCAGTTTGAGCGGGGGGCCCTCCTACGAGCAGTACTTC. The encoded protein is CASSLSGGPSYEQYF.

This clone was picked up a small number of times. The V and J genes are TRBV19 and TRBJ1-1, with TRBD1 identical over 9 bases. The CDR3 contains 16 residues. The junction had 5 bases not matched to a gene; V was cut back by 3 bases and J by 0 bases. From germline, CDR1 is LNHDA and CDR2 SQIVND (reference sequence). The DNA for the CDR3 is TGTGCCAGTAGTATTGAACAGGGGGCGATGAACACTGAAGCTTTCTTT. Its protein is CASSIEQGAMNTEAFF.

The chain combines TRBV4-1 with TRBJ2-1; the match to TRBD1 covers 7 bases. Trimming took 1 base from V and 7 from J; bases not matched to a gene: 7. This CDR3 spans 15 amino acids. Germline-derived CDR1 and CDR2 are MGHRA and YSYEKL. The CDR3 DNA sequence: TGCGCCAGCAGCCAAGGCCTAGTGACAGGGAATGAGCAGTTCTTC. Residues: CASSQGLVTGNEQFF.

This clone was seen a single time. The gene calls are TRBV5-4 and TRBJ1-2; D call uncertain. The CDR3 is 15 residues long. Trimming left V 3 bases short and J 2 bases short, with 14 bases between. Germline V CDR1 and CDR2: SGHNT, YYREEE (reference sequence). CDR3 sequence (DNA): TGTGCCAGCAGCTCGGGGAGCGACCCGAACTATGGCTACACCTTC. Protein: CASSSGSDPNYGYTF.

This clone was picked up a small number of times. V gene TRBV6-5 combines with J gene TRBJ2-3; 8 bases fit TRBD2. Germline values: CDR1 MNHEY, CDR2 SVGAGI. The V gene end was trimmed by 2 bases and the J gene end by 8 bases; junction bases not matched to a gene: 6. This CDR3 region has 14 residues. The CDR3 reads CASSYELAEGTQYF. CDR3 sequence (DNA): TGTGCCAGCAGTTACGAACTAGCGGAGGGTACGCAGTATTTT.

V and J are TRBV7-9 and TRBJ1-4, with TRBD1 matching 8 bases. CDR3 size: 15 residues. Germline-derived CDR1 and CDR2 are SEHNR and FQNEAQ (reference sequence). The J segment lost 3 bases and the V segment lost 4 bases, leaving 4 bases of the junction unmatched. The CDR3 spells CASSWGQAPNEKLFF. The DNA for the CDR3 is TGTGCCAGCAGCTGGGGACAGGCCCCTAATGAAAAACTGTTTTTT.

The table lists this clone with a few counts. J is TRBJ2-7 and V is TRBV10-1; weak D call: TRBD2 (6 bases). The germline V gene has CDR1 WNHNN and CDR2 SYGVQD (reference sequence). V was pared by 5 bases and J by 6 bases, with 20 bases between. The CDR3 sequence is 15 residues long. In DNA, the CDR3 is TGCGCCAGCAGTTGTGTCAGGGAGGCCCCCTGCGAGCAGTACTTC. Its translation: CASSCVREAPCEQYF.

The chain is built from TRBV10-3 and TRBJ1-2; 7 nucleotides agree with TRBD1. The CDR3 runs to 12 residues. The V segment lost 4 bases and the J segment 8 bases; nucleotides outside the gene matches: 4. Germline CDR1 and CDR2: ENHRY and SYGVKD. CDR3 sequence reads: CAISVRGMGYTF. The CDR3 coding sequence is TGTGCCATCAGTGTCAGGGGGATGGGCTACACCTTC.

The rearrangement uses TRBV28 and TRBJ2-3; D perhaps matches TRBD1 (5 bases). The CDR3 length is 17 residues. Looked up from germline, CDR1 is MDHEN and CDR2 is SYDVKM. V lost 2 bases, J lost 3 bases, and 18 bases lay in between. The CDR3 bases are TGTGCCAGCAGTTTAGACAGCCCACTCTGGGGAACAGATACGCAGTATTTT. Its translation: CASSLDSPLWGTDTQYF.

About this clone: Other DNA sequences within the sample encode an identical CDR3. The CDR3 DNA reads TGTGCCAGCAGCCAGGGTCGCGGTTCACCCCTCCACTTT. Amino acid sequence: CASSQGRGSPLHF. The chain has TRBV3-1 (or the pseudogene TRBV3-2) and TRBJ1-6, with D hard to call. Germline V CDR1 and CDR2: LGHDT, YNNKEL (reference sequence). This CDR3 has 13 amino acids. Trimming removed 3 bases from V and 9 bases from J, with 9 bases in between.

The V gene is TRBV2, the J gene TRBJ2-4; 7 bases map to TRBD1. Trimming at V came to 6 bases and at J to 1 base, leaving 6 bases not matched to a gene. This CDR3 contains 15 residues. From germline, CDR1 is SNHLY and CDR2 FYNNEI. This CDR3 reads CASRVTGAAKNIQYF. CDR3 DNA: TGTGCCAGCAGGGTTACAGGGGCGGCCAAAAACATTCAGTACTTC.

The V and J genes are TRBV18 and TRBJ1-2; 7 nucleotides agree with TRBD1. Germline V CDR1 and CDR2: KGHSH, LQKENI. CDR3 size: 15 residues. The V gene end was trimmed by 3 bases and the J gene end by 4 bases; junction bases not matched to a gene: 8. Here the CDR3 reads CASSPNDRATYGYTF. DNA of the CDR3: TGTGCCAGCTCACCTAACGACAGGGCTACCTATGGCTACACCTTC. Based on the CDR3 plus reference TRBV18 and TRBJ1-2, the full variable domain is NAGVMQNPRHLVRRRGQEARLRCSPMKGHSHVYWYRQLPEEGLKFMVYLQKENIIDESGMPKERFSAEFPKEGPSILRIQQVVRGDSAAYFCASSPNDRATYGYTFGSGTRLTVV.

CDR3 protein: CASSGWSPNTGELFF. The CDR3 nucleotides are TGTGCCAGCAGTGGGTGGAGCCCGAACACCGGGGAGCTGTTTTTT. This chain joins TRBV2 and TRBJ2-2; D is unresolved. In germline, CDR1 is SNHLY, CDR2 FYNNEI. V lost 4 bases and J lost 0, with 9 bases in between. The CDR3 has 15 amino acids. Using reference TRBV2 and TRBJ2-2 for the parts outside the CDR3, the full variable domain is EPEVTQTPSHQVTQMGQEVILRCVPISNHLYFYWYRQILGQKVEFLVSFYNNEISEKSEIFDDQFSVERPDGSNFTLKIRSTKLEDSAMYFCASSGWSPNTGELFFGEGSRLTVL.

The chain is built from TRBV10-3 and TRBJ1-6; a weak D match, TRBD1 (6 bases). The V and J ends lost 10 bases and 7 bases respectively, with 11 bases between them. CDR1 and CDR2 (germline): ENHRY, SYGVKD. CDR3 length: 12 residues. Here the CDR3 DNA reads TGTGCCACCCGACAGGTCAATTCACCCCTCCACTTT. It yields the protein CATRQVNSPLHF.

In DNA form, the CDR3 reads TGTGCCAGCAGCCCCCTAGGTACGGGGACTATCTACGAGCAGTACTTC. Protein: CASSPLGTGTIYEQYF. The chain uses TRBV6-2 or TRBV6-3 and TRBJ2-7; 7 nucleotides match TRBD2. Germline V gives CDR1 MNHEY, CDR2 SVGEGT. The V segment lost 6 bases and the J segment 3 bases; nucleotides outside the gene matches: 14. This CDR3 is built from 16 residues.

The chain links TRBV18 to TRBJ2-1; 7 bases match TRBD2. Trimming at V came to 3 bases and at J to 10 bases, leaving 9 bases not matched to a gene. The CDR3 spans 14 residues. CDR1 KGHSH and CDR2 LQKENI come from the germline V gene. CDR3 coding DNA: TGTGCCAGCTCACCTCAGAGGACGGGGGGAGAGCAGTTCTTC. It translates to CASSPQRTGGEQFF.

The chain is built from TRBV7-2 and TRBJ1-2; D unresolved. The germline V gene encodes CDR1 SGHTA and CDR2 FQGNSA. V dropped 5 bases and J dropped 4 bases, with 17 bases sitting between them. The CDR3 loop spans 15 amino acids. The chain's CDR3 is CASSPMEGISYGYTF. The DNA for the CDR3 is TGTGCCAGCAGCCCGATGGAGGGTATTAGCTATGGCTACACCTTC.

V is TRBV19 and J is TRBJ2-5, with D maybe TRBD1 (6 bases). V lost 5 bases and J lost 1, with 11 bases in between. Germline V gives CDR1 LNHDA, CDR2 SQIVND (reference sequence). This CDR3 contains 14 residues. The CDR3 reads CASSPQQGQETQYF. The CDR3 DNA reads TGTGCCAGTAGTCCACAACAGGGCCAAGAGACCCAGTACTTC.

In this sample, this clone turned up once. In the same sample, other DNA sequences code for this CDR3. This sequence joins TRBV27 and TRBJ1-2; tentative D call: TRBD1 (5 bases). This CDR3 comprises 13 residues. Germline CDR1 is MNHEY and CDR2 is SMNVEV (reference sequence). The V gene lost 1 base and the J gene lost 5 bases, with 8 bases spanning the gap. The CDR3, as DNA: TGTGCCAGCAGTTTATATGGGGGGTATGGCTACACCTTC. Its protein product is CASSLYGGYGYTF.

The chain joins TRBV18 to TRBJ1-1, with D tentatively TRBD1 (6 bases). Germline V gives CDR1 KGHSH, CDR2 LQKENI. The CDR3 has 16 amino acids. With 2 bases removed from V and 5 bases from J, the gap between germline ends came to 18 bases. The CDR3 sequence: CASSPGDQGRGTEAFF. In DNA form, the CDR3 reads TGTGCCAGCTCACCAGGAGACCAGGGGAGAGGTACTGAAGCTTTCTTT.